One sample yielded the 23 T cell receptor beta chains listed below, sequenced in a study of T cell responses to AZD1222 COVID-19 vaccine. Produced via immunoSEQ multiplex PCR; TCRdb's table is partial and in-frame only. The data show 140,000 to 150,000 clones, about 91% seen once. The source was peripheral blood, collected on day 0 of AZD1222 vaccination. All receptors come from an adult in good health.

This chain uses TRBV6-5 with TRBJ2-7; no definite D call. Looked up from germline, CDR1 is MNHEY and CDR2 is SVGAGI. CDR3 length: 14 amino acids. The ends were cut back, 6 bases at V and 0 bases at J, with 12 bases in the middle. The CDR3 DNA follows: TGTGCCAGCAGGGCCGCCTTGGGCTCCTACGAGCAGTACTTC. This sequence encodes CASRAALGSYEQYF.

The chain couples TRBV10-3 to TRBJ2-7; 9 bases are shared with TRBD1. The germline CDR1 and CDR2 sequences are ENHRY and SYGVKD. There are 14 residues in the CDR3. J gave up 3 bases and V 4 bases, and 4 bases lay outside the gene matches. CDR3 in DNA: TGTGCCATCAGTGGGGACAGGGCTGACTACGAGCAGTACTTC. Protein product: CAISGDRADYEQYF.

This chain links TRBV3-1 (or the pseudogene TRBV3-2) with TRBJ2-2; the D gene is possibly TRBD1 (5 bases). There are 15 residues in the CDR3. Germline lookup yields CDR1 LGHDT and CDR2 YNNKEL (reference sequence). Trimming pared 6 bases from V and 6 bases from J, leaving 17 bases between. This CDR3 is CASSYRMEIPGELFF. The CDR3 DNA reads as TGTGCCAGCAGTTACAGGATGGAAATCCCCGGGGAGCTGTTTTTT.

The chain combines TRBV7-9 with TRBJ1-2, with 7 bases fitting TRBD1. The V gene's germline CDR1 is SEHNR and CDR2 FQNEAQ (reference sequence). V lost 2 bases and J lost 4; bases outside the gene matches: 7. The CDR3 runs to 15 residues. CDR3 DNA sequence: TGTGCCAGCAGCTTAAAAGGGGGCGTTATCTATGGCTACACCTTC. Encoded protein: CASSLKGGVIYGYTF.

The chain combines TRBV9 with TRBJ2-3; 10 positions match TRBD2. Germline assignment: CDR1 SGDLS and CDR2 YYNGEE. V was pared by 3 bases and J by 4 bases, with 17 bases of the junction left unmatched. This CDR3 contains 19 residues. CDR3 in amino acids: CASSGGGLAGASSADTQYF. The CDR3 region has the DNA TGTGCCAGCAGCGGGGGAGGGCTAGCGGGGGCCTCGAGCGCAGATACGCAGTATTTT.

This rearrangement joins TRBV6-5 to TRBJ1-2; 7 positions agree with TRBD1. CDR3 length: 15 amino acids. The V segment lost 6 bases and the J segment 4 bases; nucleotides outside the gene matches: 11. Germline lookup yields CDR1 MNHEY and CDR2 SVGAGI. The CDR3 DNA reads TGTGCCAGCAGCCGCGACAGGGTTGGGGTCTATGGCTACACCTTC. It codes for CASSRDRVGVYGYTF.

The chain is built from TRBV5-1 and TRBJ1-2; D uncertain. V was pared by 0 bases and J by 6 bases, with 6 bases between. This CDR3 spans 12 amino acids. CDR1 is SGHRS and CDR2 is YFSETQ in the germline V gene. The CDR3 DNA is TGCGCCAGCAGCTTGGGTGACGATGGCTACACCTTC. It specifies CASSLGDDGYTF.

The chain links TRBV7-2 to TRBJ2-2; 10 nucleotides align to TRBD1. Trimming cost V 4 bases and J 4 bases; bases outside gene matches: 6. Per the germline V gene, CDR1 is SGHTA and CDR2 is FQGNSA. There are 16 residues in the CDR3. The chain's CDR3 is CASSSRQGAITGELFF. CDR3 DNA sequence: TGTGCCAGCAGCTCGAGACAGGGGGCGATCACCGGGGAGCTGTTTTTT. Full variable domain (remainder filled in from reference TRBV7-2 and TRBJ2-2): GAGVSQSPSNKVTEKGKDVELRCDPISGHTALYWYRQSLGQGLEFLIYFQGNSAPDKSGLPSDRFSAERTGGSVSTLTIQRTQQEDSAVYLCASSSRQGAITGELFFGEGSRLTVL.

This chain joins TRBV27 and TRBJ2-5; a possible D gene is TRBD1 (5 bases). The J call could be wrong; TRBJ2-7 is a better fit for the DNA end. CDR1 is MNHEY, CDR2 SMNVEV, per germline (reference sequence). This CDR3 contains 14 residues. The CDR3, as DNA: TGTGCCAGCAGTCCCCTGACAGCCTCCTACGAGCAGTACTTC. Translating it yields CASSPLTASYEQYF.

This clone was detected only a few times. The chain has TRBV15 and TRBJ2-2; 9 bases align to TRBD1. V lost 2 bases and J lost 6; bases outside the gene matches: 4. Germline-derived CDR1 and CDR2 are LNHNV and YYDKDF (reference sequence). CDR3 length: 15 amino acids. This chain's CDR3 is CATSRWDRDAGELFF. The CDR3 DNA follows: TGTGCCACCAGCAGATGGGACAGGGACGCCGGGGAGCTGTTTTTT.

The V and J genes are TRBV7-2 and TRBJ2-5, with 7 nucleotides matching TRBD2. V lost 5 bases and J lost 2; bases outside the gene matches: 5. This CDR3 has 14 residues. Looked up from germline, CDR1 is SGHTA and CDR2 is FQGNSA. The CDR3 sequence is CASSPWGGQETQYF. The CDR3 coding sequence is TGTGCCAGCAGCCCCTGGGGGGGACAAGAGACCCAGTACTTC.

The CDR3 bases are TGTGCCAGCAGTTGGGTCCTGGCCAATGAGCAGTTCTTC. Amino acids: CASSWVLANEQFF. This sequence joins TRBV12-3 or TRBV12-4 and TRBJ2-1; D unclear. The CDR3 runs 13 residues. Trimming left V 4 bases short and J 6 bases short, with 10 bases between.

This clone came up a few times. The gene calls are TRBV21-1 and TRBJ1-1. TRBV21-1 is a pseudogene locus. The CDR3 spans 15 residues. CDR3 coding DNA: TGTGCCAGCAGCAACGCCCTCCGAAGGGAGCTTAAAGCTTTCTTT. Protein: CASSNALRRELKAFF.

A single count supports this clone. V and J are TRBV11-2 and TRBJ1-2; D unresolved. The CDR3 extends over 13 amino acids. V was pared by 5 bases and J by 8 bases, with 15 bases between. In germline, CDR1 is SGHAT, CDR2 FQNNGV. CDR3 region: CASSPEFRVGYTF. Written as DNA, the CDR3 is TGTGCCAGCAGCCCAGAATTCCGGGTGGGCTACACCTTC.

The rearrangement joins TRBV19 to TRBJ1-5; D is uncertain. CDR1 and CDR2 (germline): LNHDA, SQIVND (reference sequence). Trimming stripped 11 bases from V and 0 bases from J, with 14 bases between. CDR3 length: 14 residues. The CDR3 DNA follows: TGTGCCTCGAAAGACCCGTATAGCAATCAGCCCCAGCATTTT. This gives the protein CASKDPYSNQPQHF. The whole variable domain, filled in from reference TRBV19 and TRBJ1-5, reads DGGITQSPKYLFRKEGQNVTLSCEQNLNHDAMYWYRQDPGQGLRLIYYSQIVNDFQKGDIAEGYSVSREKKESFPLTVTSAQKNPTAFYLCASKDPYSNQPQHFGDGTRLSIL.

This rearrangement joins TRBV6-2 or TRBV6-3 to TRBJ2-1; 7 bases fit TRBD1. J gave up 9 bases and V 5 bases, and 7 bases lay outside the gene matches. Germline CDR1 MNHEY, CDR2 SVGEGT. This CDR3 region has 13 residues. This CDR3 reads CASSRWTGFEQFF. CDR3 coding DNA: TGTGCCAGCAGTCGATGGACAGGATTTGAGCAGTTCTTC.

This clone was found once. This chain links TRBV7-2 with TRBJ2-5; D possibly corresponds to TRBD2 (5 bases). CDR3 length: 17 residues. V was cut by 1 base and J by 2 bases, with 17 bases left in between. Germline CDR1 and CDR2: SGHTA and FQGNSA. The CDR3 region has the DNA TGTGCCAGCAGCTTAGTCCCAAGGGCGGGCCAACAAGAGACCCAGTACTTC. Protein: CASSLVPRAGQQETQYF.

The V gene is TRBV25-1, the J gene TRBJ1-6; D unclear. The V gene's germline CDR1 is MGHDK and CDR2 SYGVNS. The CDR3 is 14 residues long. Trimming took 5 bases from V and 5 from J, leaving 10 bases between them. DNA for the CDR3: TGTGCCAGCAGTACTGGGTTGGATAATTCACCCCTCCACTTT. Its protein product is CASSTGLDNSPLHF.

The rearrangement uses TRBV19 and TRBJ1-4, with 9 bases identical to TRBD1. This CDR3 region has 17 residues. The germline gives CDR1 LNHDA, CDR2 SQIVND (reference sequence). Trimming at V came to 6 bases and at J to 8 bases, leaving 16 bases not matched to a gene. The CDR3 loop is CASSLPHLGQGGEKLFF. The DNA of the CDR3 is TGTGCCAGTAGCCTCCCCCACCTGGGACAGGGAGGAGAAAAACTGTTTTTT.

There are a few counts of this clone. The rearrangement uses TRBV28 and TRBJ2-7; D may match TRBD1 or TRBD2 (5 bases each). With 5 bases removed from V and 4 bases from J, the gap between germline ends came to 9 bases. The germline V gene encodes CDR1 MDHEN and CDR2 SYDVKM. This CDR3 is 12 amino acids long. This CDR3 reads CASSRGPYEQYF. For the CDR3, the DNA is TGTGCCAGCAGTCGGGGCCCATACGAGCAGTACTTC.

The genes are TRBV6-5 and TRBJ1-1; weak D call: TRBD1 (5 bases). Germline CDR1 MNHEY, CDR2 SVGAGI. This CDR3 region has 15 residues. V lost 0 bases to trimming and J lost 1 base, with 9 bases between them. The CDR3 loop is CASSYSSGKNTEAFF. DNA for the CDR3: TGTGCCAGCAGTTACTCGTCAGGGAAGAACACTGAAGCTTTCTTT.

CDR3 sequence reads: CATPGPTYEQYF. CDR3 in DNA: TGTGCCACACCGGGACCGACCTACGAGCAGTACTTC. This chain uses TRBV24-1 with TRBJ2-7, with D possibly called TRBD1 or TRBD2 (5 bases each). The CDR3 contains 12 residues. In germline, CDR1 is KGHDR, CDR2 SFDVKD. Trimming removed 10 bases at V and 2 bases at J, with 11 bases between.

This clone was seen at least ten times. This CDR3 reads CASSHNRDSAYEQYF. DNA of the CDR3: TGTGCCAGCAGCCACAACCGGGACAGCGCGTACGAGCAGTACTTC. The chain uses TRBV27 and TRBJ2-7; TRBD1 agrees at 7 bases. Germline CDR1 and CDR2: MNHEY and SMNVEV (reference sequence). V lost 6 bases, J lost 4 bases, and 12 bases stayed unmatched. This CDR3 has 15 residues.